This T cell receptor (beta chain) is from a study of CD8 T cells in ankylosing spondylitis. Study results and limitations: Reportedly, matched ankylosing spondylitis synovial fluid was significantly enriched for disease-linked clones. Those disease-linked clones were CD8+; they were also relatively rare in peripheral blood. A number of the motif variants had already been described in reactive arthritis synovial fluid and blood. Ankylosing spondylitis blood seemed to carry a telltale TCR beta motif made of seven or eight highly homologous variants.

This CDR3 spans 16 amino acids. Germline V lookup: CDR1 LNHDA, CDR2 SQIVND (reference sequence). V was clipped by 6 bases and J by 4 bases; unmatched bases: 11. Points on this clonotype: Its specificity is unknown.

From the 5' RACE reads, TCRdb called clonotypes with MiXCR, one entry per CDR3 protein. Here the sample spans some 130,000 distinct CDR3 sequences, approximately 15% being singletons. This clonotype originated in a female donor with ankylosing spondylitis or in good health (not recorded which). This chain connects TRBV19 to TRBJ2-2; 7 positions match TRBD2. The sample taken for sequencing was blood, either unsorted or a sorted T cell fraction (not recorded which). CDR3 DNA: TGTGCCAGTAGCCGGCTAGCGGTCTTATTCACCGGGGAGCTGTTTTTT. It encodes CASSRLAVLFTGELFF.